These T cell receptor beta chains were read from a single sample in a study of shared clonotypes between healthy human individuals. Repertoires were generated with immunoSEQ multiplex PCR, while TCRdb's copy carries only in-frame clones and drops some. The sample holds about 2 million clones, over 85% seen once. Sequenced material: naive CD8+ T cells sorted from blood. Receptors were obtained from a man younger than 35 in good health. The CDR3 runs from the conserved cysteine through the conserved F or W. The D gene is left open where the match is weak. The size field is filled for only some rows; it gives once, few, many or a size class.

v_gene	d_gene	abundance	j_gene	CDR3nt	CDR3aa
TRBV2	TRBD1	.	TRBJ1-5	TGTGCCAGCTCCGCCGGGACAGTTAGCAATCAGCCCCAGCATTTT	CASSAGTVSNQPQHF
TRBV30	TRBD2	.	TRBJ2-1	TGTGCCTGGAGTCGGGCTAGCGGGAGCTGGCTCGGAAATGAGCAGTTCTTC	CAWSRASGSWLGNEQFF
TRBV19	.	.	TRBJ1-1	TGTGCCAGTAAACGTCAGACCTCCGCCCTGAACACTGAAGCTTTCTTT	CASKRQTSALNTEAFF
TRBV7-2	.	.	TRBJ2-4	TGTGCCAGCAGCTTAGGGGTGGGGGCAATTTGGAACATTCAGTACTTC	CASSLGVGAIWNIQYF
TRBV12-2	.	.	TRBJ2-2	TGTGCAAGTCGCTTGCCCAACATGACAGACTTCACCGGGGAGCTGTTTTTT	CASRLPNMTDFTGELFF
TRBV10-2	.	.	TRBJ2-2	TGCGCCAGCAGTCCGAACACCGGGGAGCTGTTTTTT	CASSPNTGELFF
TRBV30	.	.	TRBJ1-5	TGTGCCTGGAGTGAGGGCCCCGAAGCGTCCCAGCATTTT	CAWSEGPEASQHF
TRBV7-2	TRBD2	.	TRBJ2-1	TGTGCCAGCAGCGCGGAGACTAGCGGATACAATGAGCAGTTCTTC	CASSAETSGYNEQFF
TRBV6-6	.	.	TRBJ1-5	TGTGCCATCGGGCCAGGGAATCATCAGCCCCAGCATTTT	CAIGPGNHQPQHF
TRBV10-3	TRBD1	.	TRBJ1-4	TGTGCCATCAGTGAACCGGGACAGGGATACGAAAAACTGTTTTTT	CAISEPGQGYEKLFF
TRBV6-5	.	.	TRBJ1-5	TGTGCCAGCAGTTACCGACACGATAGCAATCAGCCCCAGCATTTT	CASSYRHDSNQPQHF
TRBV7-9	.	.	TRBJ2-7	TGTGCCAGCAGCTTCACCGGGGCCTACGAGCAGTACTTC	CASSFTGAYEQYF
TRBV27	.	.	TRBJ2-7	TGTGCCAGCAGTTTACGAGTTGCGGGCTACGAGCAGTACTTC	CASSLRVAGYEQYF
TRBV7-9	.	.	TRBJ2-7	TGTGCCAGCAGCTTAGCTACGGGGATCTCCTACGAGCAGTACTTC	CASSLATGISYEQYF
TRBV28	.	.	TRBJ2-2	TGTGCCAGCAGTTTATTCGGACAGCCAAACACCGGGGAGCTGTTTTTT	CASSLFGQPNTGELFF
TRBV13	TRBD2	few	TRBJ2-7	TGTGCCAGCACCGATGGGCTAGCGGCCTACGAGCAGTACTTC	CASTDGLAAYEQYF
TRBV10-1	TRBD1	.	TRBJ2-3	TGCGCCAGCAGCCCGGGACAGGGTTACGACACAGATACGCAGTATTTT	CASSPGQGYDTDTQYF
TRBV4-2	.	.	TRBJ1-2	TGTGCCAGCAGCTACCCGGACAGTTATAACTATGGCTACACCTTC	CASSYPDSYNYGYTF